These 10 T cell receptor beta chains share one sample of origin, sequenced in a study of regulatory T cells in long-lasting Graves disease. This sample's time point: persistent/refractory GD, antithyroid drugs over 5 years with positive TRAb. PBMC RNA served as the TCR library source. Relying on iRepertoire HTBI primers and Arm-PCR of CDR3 regions, the team built TCR beta libraries. TCRdb used MiXCR to reprocess the multiplex PCR reads, holding one entry per CDR3 protein. This table holds roughly 450,000 distinct CDR3 sequences, about 20% found once. This sample comprised peripheral blood mononuclear cells (PBMCs), obtained when the disease was refractory, from a patient treated with antithyroid drugs. These receptors came from a female donor with Graves disease.

The table lists this clonotype with many counts. The rearrangement links TRBV6-1 to TRBJ2-7; tentative D call: TRBD1 (6 bases). Germline CDR1 is MNHNS and CDR2 is SASEGT. V lost 4 bases and J 7 bases, leaving 14 bases between the germline ends. The CDR3 consists of 13 residues. The DNA of the CDR3 is TGTGCCAGCAGTGTGGGCAGGGGTACAGAGCAGTACTTC. Amino acids: CASSVGRGTEQYF.

The rearrangement uses TRBV20-1 and TRBJ1-4; D call uncertain. CDR3 length: 14 amino acids. The germline V gene has CDR1 DFQATT and CDR2 SNEGSKA (reference sequence). V lost 3 bases and J 4 bases, leaving 12 bases between the germline ends. CDR3 protein: CSASHQDNNEKLFF. CDR3 in DNA: TGCAGTGCTAGTCATCAAGACAATAATGAAAAACTGTTTTTT.

The V and J genes are TRBV5-8 and TRBJ1-1; 8 bases fit TRBD1. Germline V gives CDR1 SGHTS, CDR2 YDEGEE. The CDR3 has 14 residues. Germline trimming cut 3 bases from V and 4 bases from J; bases unmatched to any gene: 5. The CDR3 loop reads CASSYYRGGTEAFF. CDR3 bases: TGTGCCAGCAGCTATTACAGGGGGGGCACTGAAGCTTTCTTT.

The V gene is TRBV11-2, the J gene TRBJ2-7; 8 bases align to TRBD1. The trim removed 5 bases at V and 1 base at J, leaving 13 bases unmatched. CDR1 is SGHAT, CDR2 FQNNGV, per germline. This CDR3 is 17 amino acids long. In DNA, the CDR3 is TGTGCCAGCAGCCTAGCCCTTTCCGGGACAGGATCCTACGAGCAGTACTTC. The encoded protein is CASSLALSGTGSYEQYF.

Remarks on this clonotype: At one boundary the junction diverges from the germline segment, which might be a read error. The chain employs TRBV20-1 and TRBJ2-2, with TRBD1 identical over 10 bases. The CDR3 totals 19 residues. Germline CDR1 and CDR2: DFQATT and SNEGSKA (reference sequence). As DNA, the CDR3 is TGCAGTGCTAGAGATCTCGTGACAGGGGGCCTCTGGAACCCCGGGGAGCTGTTTTTT. As protein: CSARDLVTGGLWNPGELFF.

The chain carries TRBV28 and TRBJ1-1; 9 bases are a match to TRBD1. Germline V gene data show CDR1 as MDHEN and CDR2 as SYDVKM. V lost 6 bases and J lost 1; bases outside the gene matches: 9. The CDR3 loop spans 16 amino acids. This CDR3 reads CASRSSPGQGNTEAFF. The CDR3 bases are TGTGCCAGCAGATCAAGTCCGGGACAGGGGAACACTGAAGCTTTCTTT. Full variable domain (missing parts from reference TRBV28 and TRBJ1-1): DVKVTQSSRYLVKRTGEKVFLECVQDMDHENMFWYRQDPGLGLRLIYFSYDVKMKEKGDIPEGYSVSREKKERFSLILESASTNQTSMYLCASRSSPGQGNTEAFFGQGTRLTVV.

This clonotype was seen only a few times. This CDR3 reads CASSPGLRYEQYF. CDR3 sequence (DNA): TGTGCCAGCAGTCCCGGGTTGAGGTACGAGCAGTACTTC. The chain employs TRBV12-3 or TRBV12-4 and TRBJ2-7; unclear D gene. Trimming cost V 5 bases and J 4 bases, with 12 bases left between them. CDR3 length: 13 residues.

The chain couples TRBV7-9 to TRBJ2-7; perhaps D is TRBD1 or TRBD2 (5 bases each). The CDR3 length is 15 residues. Deletions cut 4 bases from V and 4 bases from J, with 17 bases between. Germline V gene lookup returns CDR1 SEHNR and CDR2 FQNEAQ (reference sequence). The DNA of the CDR3 is TGTGCCAGCAGCTCCCCCGGGACCGGACTGTACGAGCAGTACTTC. This codes for CASSSPGTGLYEQYF.

V and J are TRBV15 and TRBJ2-1; 10 bases match TRBD1. Germline V gene data show CDR1 as LNHNV and CDR2 as YYDKDF (reference sequence). The CDR3 is made up of 15 amino acids. After removal of 4 bases from V and 6 bases from J, the junction contained 6 bases not matched to a gene. The CDR3 bases are TGTGCCACCAGCATTGGGACAGGGGTTTTCAATGAGCAGTTCTTC. Translation gives CATSIGTGVFNEQFF.

The chain has TRBV7-9 and TRBJ2-7; D is ambiguous. Looked up from germline, CDR1 is SEHNR and CDR2 is FQNEAQ (reference sequence). Between the trimmed V and J ends, which lost 6 bases and 3 bases, there was a span of 12 bases. The CDR3 length is 13 residues. In DNA, the CDR3 is TGTGCCAGCAGACCAGGACGGAGCTACGAGCAGTACTTC. Translated, it gives CASRPGRSYEQYF. The whole variable domain, filled in from reference TRBV7-9 and TRBJ2-7, reads DTGVSQNPRHKITKRGQNVTFRCDPISEHNRLYWYRQTLGQGPEFLTYFQNEAQLEKSRLLSDRFSAERPKGSFSTLEIQRTEQGDSAMYLCASRPGRSYEQYFGPGTRLTVT.